Listed here are 6 T cell receptor beta chains from one sample, sequenced in a study of identical twins. TCRdb reanalysed the 5' RACE reads using MiXCR and keeps one entry per CDR3 protein. Of 450,000 or so distinct CDR3 sequences listed, about 18% are singletons. The material sequenced was naive T cells sorted from blood. These receptors all stem from a man aged 45-65 years in good health.

This chain connects TRBV6-2 or TRBV6-3 to TRBJ2-1; no firm D call. Germline CDR1 and CDR2: MNHEY and SVGEGT. V dropped 5 bases and J dropped 8 bases, with 16 bases sitting between them. The CDR3 loop spans 14 amino acids. This CDR3 reads CASSENRVSDEQFF. The CDR3 coding sequence is TGTGCCAGCAGTGAGAACAGAGTTTCAGATGAGCAGTTCTTC.

This clonotype was detected ten times or more. This chain connects TRBV10-3 to TRBJ1-2, with D possibly TRBD1 on 5 matching bases. This CDR3 spans 14 amino acids. CDR1 is ENHRY and CDR2 is SYGVKD in the germline V gene. The V end lost 5 bases, the J end lost 4 bases, and 14 bases lay between the germline ends. DNA of the CDR3: TGTGCCATCAGTAGTGGGCAGGGTAGCTATGGCTACACCTTC. It is translated as CAISSGQGSYGYTF.

There are a few counts of this clonotype. The chain joins TRBV29-1 to TRBJ2-3; D is unresolved. Trimming left V 6 bases short and J 0 bases short, with 13 bases between. CDR1 is SQVTM and CDR2 is ANQGSEA in the germline V gene. This CDR3 has 14 residues. DNA for the CDR3: TGCAGCGTGAAGCTACCACCCAGCACAGATACGCAGTATTTT. This sequence encodes CSVKLPPSTDTQYF.

This chain connects TRBV20-1 to TRBJ1-1, with D perhaps matching TRBD1 (5 bases). CDR3 length equals 14 residues. The germline V and J ends were trimmed by 1 base and 2 bases, with 11 bases remaining between them. Germline V CDR1 and CDR2: DFQATT, SNEGSKA (reference sequence). CDR3 DNA sequence: TGCAGTGCTAGAGGCGACAGTATAAACACTGAAGCTTTCTTT. This sequence encodes CSARGDSINTEAFF.

CDR3 region: CASSYSSGGRPDTQYF. The CDR3, as DNA: TGTGCCAGCAGTTACTCTAGCGGGGGGAGGCCAGATACGCAGTATTTT. The rearrangement joins TRBV6-5 to TRBJ2-3; TRBD2 matches 10 bases. The V gene end was trimmed by 0 bases and the J gene end by 4 bases; junction bases not matched to a gene: 4. This CDR3 comprises 16 residues. The germline gives CDR1 MNHEY, CDR2 SVGAGI.

A few counts support this clonotype. The rearrangement links TRBV20-1 to TRBJ2-3; TRBD2 matches 7 bases. CDR1 and CDR2 (germline): DFQATT, SNEGSKA (reference sequence). The J segment lost 4 bases and the V segment lost 3 bases, leaving 13 bases of the junction unmatched. The CDR3 is 16 amino acids. CDR3 coding DNA: TGCAGTGCTAGGGCGCTGCGACGGGAGGTTTCAGATACGCAGTATTTT. Translated, it gives CSARALRREVSDTQYF.